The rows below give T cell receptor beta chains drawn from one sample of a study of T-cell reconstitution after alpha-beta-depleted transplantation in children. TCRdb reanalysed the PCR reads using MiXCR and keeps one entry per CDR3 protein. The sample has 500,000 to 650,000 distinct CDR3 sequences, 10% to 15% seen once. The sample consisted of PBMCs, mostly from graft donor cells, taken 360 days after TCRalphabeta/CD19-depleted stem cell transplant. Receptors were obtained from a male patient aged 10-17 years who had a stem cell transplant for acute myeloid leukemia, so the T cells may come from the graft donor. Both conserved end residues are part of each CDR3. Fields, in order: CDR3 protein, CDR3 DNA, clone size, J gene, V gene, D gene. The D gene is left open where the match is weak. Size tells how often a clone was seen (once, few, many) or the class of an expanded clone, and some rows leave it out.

CASSLVGGEEPQHF TGTGCCAGCAGTTTGGTGGGGGGCGAGGAGCCCCAGCATTTT many TRBJ1-5 TRBV28 NA
CASSTRQGLSTEAFF TGTGCCAGCAGCACAAGACAGGGTTTGAGCACTGAAGCTTTCTTT many TRBJ1-1 TRBV9 TRBD1
CASSLASVTGELFF TGCGCCAGCAGCTTGGCGTCAGTCACCGGGGAGCTGTTTTTT NA TRBJ2-2 TRBV5-1 NA
CASRPSTGSVGEKLFF TGTGCCAGCAGACCTAGTACAGGGTCTGTTGGGGAAAAACTGTTTTTT NA TRBJ1-4 TRBV7-8 NA
CSVEEGTHGADTQYF TGCAGCGTTGAAGAAGGGACCCATGGGGCAGATACGCAGTATTTT many TRBJ2-3 TRBV29-1 NA
CAWTRDSVTYNEQFF TGTGCCTGGACGAGGGACAGCGTGACCTACAATGAGCAGTTCTTC NA TRBJ2-1 TRBV30 TRBD1
CATKPRTSGSDTQYF TGTGCCACCAAACCCCGGACTAGCGGGTCAGATACGCAGTATTTT NA TRBJ2-3 TRBV24-1 TRBD2
CSVEVADTQYF TGCAGCGTTGAAGTAGCAGATACGCAGTATTTT many TRBJ2-3 TRBV29-1 NA
CASSLVLSGQGLGNEQFF TGTGCCAGCAGCTTAGTCTTGTCCGGACAGGGTCTGGGAAATGAGCAGTTCTTC few TRBJ2-1 TRBV11-2 TRBD1
CASRDTLYGYTF TGTGCCAGCCGGGACACCTTATATGGCTACACCTTC few TRBJ1-2 TRBV6-2/TRBV6-3 NA
CSSLWTGLTDTQYF TGCAGCTCCCTCTGGACAGGGCTCACAGATACGCAGTATTTT NA TRBJ2-3 TRBV29-1 TRBD1
CASSRDGWDEQYF TGCGCCAGCAGCCGGGACGGCTGGGACGAGCAGTACTTC few TRBJ2-7 TRBV4-3 NA
CSVANEQFF TGCAGCGTTGCCAATGAGCAGTTCTTC many TRBJ2-1 TRBV29-1 NA
CASSELTVEQFF TGTGCCAGCAGTGAACTAACGGTTGAGCAGTTCTTC NA TRBJ2-1 TRBV2 NA
CSASALTGRTYEQYF TGCAGTGCTAGCGCGCTGACAGGGCGAACTTACGAGCAGTACTTC few TRBJ2-7 TRBV20-1 TRBD1
CASSLGTYQETQYF TGCGCCAGCAGCTTGGGGACTTACCAAGAGACCCAGTACTTC many TRBJ2-5 TRBV5-1 NA
CASGESGTDFYGYTF TGTGCTAGTGGGGAGAGCGGGACAGACTTCTATGGCTACACCTTC NA TRBJ1-2 TRBV12-5 TRBD1
CASSYSLAAIQETQYF TGTGCCAGCAGTTACTCGTTGGCAGCAATCCAAGAGACCCAGTACTTC NA TRBJ2-5 TRBV6-5 NA
CSLRDSSYEQYF TGCTCACTCCGGGACAGTTCCTACGAGCAGTACTTC few TRBJ2-7 TRBV29-1 TRBD1
CASSFRDSNNNEQFF TGTGCCAGCAGCTTCCGGGACAGCAACAACAATGAGCAGTTCTTC few TRBJ2-1 TRBV11-3 TRBD1
CASSPVGSSYEQYF TGTGCCAGCAGTCCCGTCGGGAGCTCCTACGAGCAGTACTTC few TRBJ2-7 TRBV28 NA
CSAVRLAGANEQFF TGCAGCGCTGTAAGGCTAGCGGGAGCCAATGAGCAGTTCTTC NA TRBJ2-1 TRBV29-1 TRBD2
CASSLLMGLSYNEQFF TGTGCCAGCAGCTTATTAATGGGTCTATCTTACAATGAGCAGTTCTTC NA TRBJ2-1 TRBV5-6 NA
CASSQETDFRTTFSYEQYF TGTGCCAGCAGCCAAGAAACAGACTTTAGGACTACCTTCTCCTACGAGCAGTACTTC few TRBJ2-7 TRBV4-2 NA
CASRIGGQETQYF TGCGCCAGCCGAATCGGCGGCCAAGAGACCCAGTACTTC many TRBJ2-5 TRBV5-1 NA
CASSLRTRQETQYF TGTGCCAGCAGCTTACGGACACGCCAAGAGACCCAGTACTTC few TRBJ2-5 TRBV7-6 NA
CATGMGVSYEQYF TGTGCCACGGGGATGGGAGTCTCCTACGAGCAGTACTTC NA TRBJ2-7 TRBV19 NA
CASSQRQGGGTGELFF TGTGCCAGCAGTCAGAGACAGGGCGGGGGCACCGGGGAGCTGTTTTTT NA TRBJ2-2 TRBV11-2 NA
CASRRLSSTDTQYF TGTGCCAGCAGGCGACTTAGCAGCACAGATACGCAGTATTTT NA TRBJ2-3 TRBV12-3/TRBV12-4 NA
CSVEGGGYGYTF TGCAGCGTCGAGGGGGGAGGCTATGGCTACACCTTC many TRBJ1-2 TRBV29-1 NA
CASSLRGLAALVDNEQFF TGCGCCAGCAGCTTGCGGGGCCTAGCGGCGCTCGTGGACAATGAGCAGTTCTTC NA TRBJ2-1 TRBV5-1 TRBD2
CASSFDVGRGETQYF TGTGCCAGCAGCTTTGATGTCGGGAGAGGCGAGACCCAGTACTTC few TRBJ2-5 TRBV7-8 NA
CSVGPLQETQYF TGCAGCGTTGGCCCTCTGCAAGAGACCCAGTACTTC many TRBJ2-5 TRBV29-1 NA
CATSIRSGRGYEQYF TGTGCCACCAGCATCCGTAGCGGGAGGGGGTACGAGCAGTACTTC NA TRBJ2-7 TRBV15 TRBD2
CASSEAGLYNEQFF TGTGCCTCCTCAGAAGCGGGGCTCTACAATGAGCAGTTCTTC NA TRBJ2-1 TRBV10-3 TRBD2
CSVATSGANNEQFF TGCAGCGTAGCTACTAGCGGGGCCAACAATGAGCAGTTCTTC many TRBJ2-1 TRBV29-1 TRBD2
CASSVGLSYNEQFF TGTGCCAGCAGCGTTGGGCTATCCTACAATGAGCAGTTCTTC NA TRBJ2-1 TRBV9 NA
CASSSGAGTEPYEQYF TGTGCCAGCAGTTCGGGAGCCGGGACAGAACCCTACGAGCAGTACTTC few TRBJ2-7 TRBV12-3/TRBV12-4 NA
CASSPAAGGAYEQYF TGTGCCAGCTCACCTGCAGCGGGAGGTGCCTACGAGCAGTACTTC NA TRBJ2-7 TRBV18 TRBD2
CAISRTSGTYEQYF TGTGCCATCAGTCGGACTAGCGGGACATACGAGCAGTACTTC NA TRBJ2-7 TRBV10-3 TRBD2
CASSEGTGATGELFF TGTGCCAGCTCAGAAGGGACAGGGGCTACCGGGGAGCTGTTTTTT NA TRBJ2-2 TRBV18 TRBD1
CSASRGLETQYF TGCAGTGCAAGCAGGGGCTTGGAGACCCAGTACTTC many TRBJ2-5 TRBV20-1 NA
CASSSPPGELFF TGTGCCAGCAGTTCCCCCCCAGGGGAGCTGTTTTTT NA TRBJ2-2 TRBV5-1 NA
CASSLATAGRWSYEQYF TGCGCCAGCAGCTTGGCAACAGCCGGGAGGTGGTCCTACGAGCAGTACTTC few TRBJ2-7 TRBV5-1 TRBD2
CASSLKPDSNQPQHF TGCGCCAGCAGCTTGAAGCCCGATAGCAATCAGCCCCAGCATTTT NA TRBJ1-5 TRBV5-1 NA
CASSATGVWAGANVLTF TGCGCCAGCAGCGCTACAGGGGTATGGGCTGGGGCCAACGTCCTGACTTTC many TRBJ2-6 TRBV5-1 TRBD1
CASKPQGPSREQYF TGTGCCAGCAAACCACAGGGACCTTCGAGGGAGCAGTACTTC few TRBJ2-7 TRBV7-8 NA
CATSKGFQETQYF TGTGCCACCAGCAAGGGGTTCCAAGAGACCCAGTACTTC NA TRBJ2-5 TRBV15 NA
CSACGGQDHPYEQYF TGCAGCGCTTGTGGAGGACAGGACCATCCCTACGAGCAGTACTTC NA TRBJ2-7 TRBV29-1 TRBD1
CSVRRVMDTEAFF TGCAGCGTGAGGAGGGTGATGGACACTGAAGCTTTCTTT few TRBJ1-1 TRBV29-1 NA
CASRLTSGRTTGELFF TGTGCCAGCAGACTGACTAGCGGGAGAACCACCGGGGAGCTGTTTTTT few TRBJ2-2 TRBV6-1 TRBD2
CASSQDYGLAPILYNEQFF TGTGCCAGCAGCCAAGATTATGGGCTAGCACCTATTCTCTACAATGAGCAGTTCTTC few TRBJ2-1 TRBV3-1 NA
CASSYLPAGLLNTGELFF TGTGCCAGCAGTTACCTGCCGGCGGGGCTCCTGAACACCGGGGAGCTGTTTTTT NA TRBJ2-2 TRBV28 NA